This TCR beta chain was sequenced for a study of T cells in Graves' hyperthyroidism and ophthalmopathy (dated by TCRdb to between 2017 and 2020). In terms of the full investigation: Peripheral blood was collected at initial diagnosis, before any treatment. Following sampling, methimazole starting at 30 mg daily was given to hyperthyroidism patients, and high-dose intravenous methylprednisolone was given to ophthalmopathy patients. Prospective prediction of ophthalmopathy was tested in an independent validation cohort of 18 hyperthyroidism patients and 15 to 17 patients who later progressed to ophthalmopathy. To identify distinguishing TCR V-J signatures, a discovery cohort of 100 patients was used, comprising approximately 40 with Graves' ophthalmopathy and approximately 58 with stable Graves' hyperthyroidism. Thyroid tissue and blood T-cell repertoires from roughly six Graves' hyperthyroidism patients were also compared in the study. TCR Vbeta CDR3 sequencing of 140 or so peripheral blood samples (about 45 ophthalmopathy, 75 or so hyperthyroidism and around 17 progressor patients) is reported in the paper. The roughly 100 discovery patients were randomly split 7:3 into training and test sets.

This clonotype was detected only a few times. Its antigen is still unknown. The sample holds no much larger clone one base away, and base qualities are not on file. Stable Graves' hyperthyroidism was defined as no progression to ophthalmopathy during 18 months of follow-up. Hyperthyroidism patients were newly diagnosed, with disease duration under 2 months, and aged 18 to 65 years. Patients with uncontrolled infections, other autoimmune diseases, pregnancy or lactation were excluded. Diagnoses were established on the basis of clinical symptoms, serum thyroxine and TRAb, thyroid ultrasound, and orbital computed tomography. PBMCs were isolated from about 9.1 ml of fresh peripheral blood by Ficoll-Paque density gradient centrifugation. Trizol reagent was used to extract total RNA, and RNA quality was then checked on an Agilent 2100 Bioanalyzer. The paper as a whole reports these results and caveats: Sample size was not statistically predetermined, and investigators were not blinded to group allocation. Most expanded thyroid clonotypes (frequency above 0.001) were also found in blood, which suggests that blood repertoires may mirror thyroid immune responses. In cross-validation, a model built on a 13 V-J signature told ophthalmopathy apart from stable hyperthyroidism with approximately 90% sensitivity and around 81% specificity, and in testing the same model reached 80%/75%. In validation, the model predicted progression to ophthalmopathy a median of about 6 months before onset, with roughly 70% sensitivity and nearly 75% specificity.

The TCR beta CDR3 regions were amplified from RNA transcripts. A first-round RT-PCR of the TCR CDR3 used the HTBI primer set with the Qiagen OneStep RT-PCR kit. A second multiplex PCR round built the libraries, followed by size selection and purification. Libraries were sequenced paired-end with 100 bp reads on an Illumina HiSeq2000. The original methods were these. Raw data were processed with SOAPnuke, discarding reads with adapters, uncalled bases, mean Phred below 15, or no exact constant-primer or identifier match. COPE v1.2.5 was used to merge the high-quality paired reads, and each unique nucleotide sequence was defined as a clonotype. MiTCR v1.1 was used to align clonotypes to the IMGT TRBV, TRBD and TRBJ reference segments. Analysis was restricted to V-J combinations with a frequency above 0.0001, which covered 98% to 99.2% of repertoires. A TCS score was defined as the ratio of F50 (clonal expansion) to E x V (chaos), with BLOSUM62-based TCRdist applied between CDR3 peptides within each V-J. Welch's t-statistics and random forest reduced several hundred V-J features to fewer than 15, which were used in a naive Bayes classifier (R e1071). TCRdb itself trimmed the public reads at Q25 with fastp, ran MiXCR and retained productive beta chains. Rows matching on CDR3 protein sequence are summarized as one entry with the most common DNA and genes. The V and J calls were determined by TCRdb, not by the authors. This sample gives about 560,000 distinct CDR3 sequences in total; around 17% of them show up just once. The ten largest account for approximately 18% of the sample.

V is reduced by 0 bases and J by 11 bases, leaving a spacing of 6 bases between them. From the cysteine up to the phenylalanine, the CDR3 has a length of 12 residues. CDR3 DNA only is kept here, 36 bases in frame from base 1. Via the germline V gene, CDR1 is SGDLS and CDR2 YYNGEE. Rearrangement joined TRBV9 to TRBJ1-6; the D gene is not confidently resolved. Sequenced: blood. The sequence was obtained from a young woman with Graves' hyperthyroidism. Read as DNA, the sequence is TGTGCCAGCAGCGTAGGGAGCCCACCCCTCCACTTT. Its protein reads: CASSVGSPPLHF.